A single sample is the source of the 19 T cell receptor beta chains below, sequenced in a study of blood T cells in healthy people across ages. Through a sample-barcoded 5' primer and a J-beta primer mix, a second PCR was run for roughly 6 to 12 cycles. TCRdb passed the 5' RACE reads through MiXCR, listing each CDR3 protein once. This table has about 1.4 million distinct CDR3 sequences, around 55% appearing once. The sequenced material came from blood. These receptors were taken from a man aged 18 to 30 in good health.

V gene TRBV25-1 combines with J gene TRBJ1-2; no clear D. Trimming pared 2 bases from V and 6 bases from J, leaving 19 bases between. The CDR3 length is 16 residues. Per the germline V gene, CDR1 is MGHDK and CDR2 is SYGVNS. CDR3 protein: CASSERVGSPTHGYTF. CDR3 nucleotides: TGTGCCAGCAGTGAACGGGTCGGATCGCCCACCCATGGCTACACCTTC.

This chain connects TRBV7-9 to TRBJ2-1; no clear D. Germline CDR1 and CDR2: SEHNR and FQNEAQ (reference sequence). The CDR3 contains 13 residues. The germline V and J ends were trimmed by 8 bases and 5 bases, with 13 bases remaining between them. The CDR3 coding sequence is TGTGCCAGCCCAACCGACGGAGACAATGAGCAGTTCTTC. Its translation is CASPTDGDNEQFF. The full variable domain, completed using reference TRBV7-9 and TRBJ2-1, is DTGVSQNPRHKITKRGQNVTFRCDPISEHNRLYWYRQTLGQGPEFLTYFQNEAQLEKSRLLSDRFSAERPKGSFSTLEIQRTEQGDSAMYLCASPTDGDNEQFFGPGTRLTVL.

The chain links TRBV9 to TRBJ2-6, with TRBD1 as a possible D gene (5 bases). The CDR3 loop spans 14 amino acids. CDR1 and CDR2 from the germline V gene are SGDLS and YYNGEE. V was trimmed by 3 bases and J by 4 bases, leaving 8 bases between them. The CDR3 region is CASSAGFGANVLTF. CDR3 DNA: TGTGCCAGCAGCGCAGGGTTCGGGGCCAACGTCCTGACTTTC.

The CDR3, as DNA: TGTGCCAGCAGTTTATACCTGGGGACCCAGTACTTC. Residues: CASSLYLGTQYF. This chain links TRBV28 with TRBJ2-5; D unresolved. CDR1 MDHEN and CDR2 SYDVKM come from the germline V gene. The CDR3 has 12 residues. V was shortened by 1 base and J by 7 bases, with 7 bases between the two germline ends. Using reference TRBV28 and TRBJ2-5 for the parts outside the CDR3, the full variable domain is DVKVTQSSRYLVKRTGEKVFLECVQDMDHENMFWYRQDPGLGLRLIYFSYDVKMKEKGDIPEGYSVSREKKERFSLILESASTNQTSMYLCASSLYLGTQYFGPGTRLLVL.

V and J are TRBV4-1 and TRBJ1-2; weak D call: TRBD1 (6 bases). Trimming took off 1 base at V and 0 bases at J, with 15 bases between the two ends. Germline-derived CDR1 and CDR2 are MGHRA and YSYEKL. The CDR3 is made up of 17 amino acids. DNA for the CDR3: TGCGCCAGCAGCCAAGGACCCGGACAGCTAACTAACTATGGCTACACCTTC. Its protein is CASSQGPGQLTNYGYTF.

This clonotype was seen a handful of times. In DNA form, the CDR3 reads TGTGCCATCATGCGGGACAGGACCTACGAGCAGTACTTC. Translating gives CAIMRDRTYEQYF. This chain links TRBV10-3 with TRBJ2-7; TRBD1 matches 8 bases. The CDR3 sequence is 13 residues long. Trimming at V came to 7 bases and at J to 2 bases, leaving 4 bases not matched to a gene. CDR1 and CDR2 from the germline V gene are ENHRY and SYGVKD.

The J gene is TRBJ2-1, the V gene TRBV29-1; D gene unclear. There are 12 residues in the CDR3. The V end lost 5 bases, the J end lost 9 bases, and 14 bases lay between the germline ends. Germline CDR1 is SQVTM and CDR2 is ANQGSEA. The CDR3 DNA follows: TGCAGCGTTTGTGGAATTTGGGGTGAGCAGTTCTTC. The encoded protein is CSVCGIWGEQFF.

This clonotype has just a few counts. This chain links TRBV25-1 with TRBJ1-4, with D tentatively TRBD1 (5 bases). This CDR3 spans 13 amino acids. Trimming took 5 bases from V and 7 from J, leaving 11 bases between them. Germline CDR1 reads MGHDK; CDR2 reads SYGVNS. CDR3 coding DNA: TGTGCCAGCAGTCCCGGGACGGTTGAAAAACTGTTTTTT. Residues: CASSPGTVEKLFF. The full variable domain, its missing parts supplied by reference TRBV25-1 and TRBJ1-4, is EADIYQTPRYLVIGTGKKITLECSQTMGHDKMYWYQQDPGMELHLIHYSYGVNSTEKGDLSSESTVSRIRTEHFPLTLESARPSHTSQYLCASSPGTVEKLFFGSGTQLSVL.

This clonotype was counted a few times. This chain uses TRBV10-3 with TRBJ1-1; 7 bases match TRBD1. The germline V gene has CDR1 ENHRY and CDR2 SYGVKD. This CDR3 region has 15 residues. With V trimmed by 6 bases and J by 4 bases, 11 bases remained unmatched. CDR3 DNA sequence: TGTGCCATCAGATACGACAGGGAAACGGGCACTGAAGCTTTCTTT. As protein: CAIRYDRETGTEAFF.

This clonotype was seen just once. This chain links TRBV3-1 with TRBJ2-1; a possible D gene is TRBD2 (6 bases). The CDR3 loop spans 15 amino acids. CDR1 is LGHDT, CDR2 YNNKEL, per germline (reference sequence). V gave up 5 bases and J gave up 7 bases, with 18 bases separating them. The CDR3 loop reads CASSANRDSWNEQFF. CDR3 in DNA: TGTGCCAGCAGCGCCAACCGGGACTCGTGGAATGAGCAGTTCTTC.

This clonotype was found once. The V gene is TRBV19, the J gene TRBJ2-5; D may be TRBD1 (6 bases). The ends were cut back, 1 base at V and 4 bases at J, with 10 bases in the middle. This CDR3 is built from 14 residues. Germline V gene data show CDR1 as LNHDA and CDR2 as SQIVND (reference sequence). Here the CDR3 reads CASSIAAGAETQYF. CDR3 in DNA: TGTGCCAGTAGTATAGCAGCAGGGGCAGAGACCCAGTACTTC.

The CDR3 DNA sequence: TGTGCCAGTACCGACCCGGGGACCGGCTATGGCTACACCTTC. It specifies CASTDPGTGYGYTF. This chain links TRBV19 with TRBJ1-2, with D possibly TRBD1 on 5 matching bases. Looked up from germline, CDR1 is LNHDA and CDR2 is SQIVND (reference sequence). Trimming removed 7 bases at V and 4 bases at J, with 16 bases between. The CDR3 has 14 amino acids.

This clonotype was observed a handful of times. A read error may account for a junction end that differs from germline. The chain uses TRBV6-6 and TRBJ1-2; no reliable D call. CDR1 and CDR2 (germline): MNHNY, SVGAGI (reference sequence). The CDR3 is 13 amino acids. CDR3 DNA: TGTGCCAGCAGTGACTCCCCCGGATCGGGCTACACCTTC. Its protein is CASSDSPGSGYTF.

Only a few counts were recorded for this clonotype. The chain employs TRBV6-5 and TRBJ2-4; D call uncertain. V lost 5 bases to trimming and J lost 1 base, with 6 bases between them. CDR1 is MNHEY, CDR2 SVGAGI, per germline. The CDR3 spans 13 residues. The CDR3 DNA is TGTGCCAGCAGTCCCGCCGCCAAAAACATTCAGTACTTC. Translating gives CASSPAAKNIQYF.

This clonotype was counted a few times. The V and J genes are TRBV3-1 and TRBJ2-7; D call uncertain. The V gene lost 0 bases and the J gene lost 2 bases, with 11 bases spanning the gap. The germline V gene has CDR1 LGHDT and CDR2 YNNKEL (reference sequence). The CDR3 runs to 15 residues. The chain's CDR3 is CASSQDRRVPYEQYF. In DNA form, the CDR3 reads TGTGCCAGCAGCCAAGATCGACGGGTTCCCTACGAGCAGTACTTC.

V and J are TRBV29-1 and TRBJ2-2; tentative D call: TRBD2 (5 bases). The CDR3 totals 12 residues. Germline V gene data show CDR1 as SQVTM and CDR2 as ANQGSEA. Trimming took 3 bases from V and 7 from J, leaving 9 bases between them. In DNA, the CDR3 is TGCAGCGTTGAGGGGAGAAACGGGGAGCTGTTTTTT. Residues: CSVEGRNGELFF.

J is TRBJ2-3 and V is TRBV4-3, with 8 bases lining up with TRBD2. Unmatched junction bases numbered 5, after V lost 0 bases and J lost 0 bases. The CDR3 is 17 residues long. The germline V gene has CDR1 LGHNA and CDR2 YSLEER. Here the CDR3 DNA reads TGCGCCAGCAGCCAAGAAGCGGGGGACCTTAGCACAGATACGCAGTATTTT. Protein: CASSQEAGDLSTDTQYF.

This sequence joins TRBV20-1 and TRBJ2-5; a weak D match, TRBD2 (5 bases). CDR1 DFQATT and CDR2 SNEGSKA come from the germline V gene (reference sequence). V gave up 0 bases and J gave up 11 bases, with 22 bases separating them. The CDR3 totals 15 residues. The CDR3 here is CSARDLATLSNEQYF. Here the CDR3 DNA reads TGCAGTGCTAGAGACCTAGCAACGCTGTCCAATGAGCAGTACTTC.

This clonotype came up once. The chain is built from TRBV29-1 and TRBJ2-3; no clear D gene. V was pared by 7 bases and J by 8 bases, with 16 bases between. This CDR3 has 12 amino acids. Germline V gene data show CDR1 as SQVTM and CDR2 as ANQGSEA. This CDR3 reads CSANRVRGTQYF. The DNA of the CDR3 is TGCAGCGCGAATCGGGTACGAGGTACGCAGTATTTT.